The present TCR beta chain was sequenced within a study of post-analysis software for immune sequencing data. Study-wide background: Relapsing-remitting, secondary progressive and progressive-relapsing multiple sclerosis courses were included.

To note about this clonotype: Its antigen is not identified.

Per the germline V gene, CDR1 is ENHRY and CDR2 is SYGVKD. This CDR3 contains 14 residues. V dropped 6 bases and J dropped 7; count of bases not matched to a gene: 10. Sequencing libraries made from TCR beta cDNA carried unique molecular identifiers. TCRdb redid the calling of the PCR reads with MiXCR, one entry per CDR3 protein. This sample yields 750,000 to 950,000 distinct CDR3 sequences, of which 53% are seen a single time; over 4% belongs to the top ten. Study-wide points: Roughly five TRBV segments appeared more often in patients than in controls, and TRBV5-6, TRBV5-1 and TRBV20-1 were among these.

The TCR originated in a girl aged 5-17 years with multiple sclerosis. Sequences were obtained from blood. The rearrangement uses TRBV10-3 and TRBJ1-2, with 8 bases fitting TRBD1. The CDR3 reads CAISPRQGNSGYTF. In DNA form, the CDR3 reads TGTGCCATCAGCCCCAGACAGGGGAACAGTGGCTACACCTTC.